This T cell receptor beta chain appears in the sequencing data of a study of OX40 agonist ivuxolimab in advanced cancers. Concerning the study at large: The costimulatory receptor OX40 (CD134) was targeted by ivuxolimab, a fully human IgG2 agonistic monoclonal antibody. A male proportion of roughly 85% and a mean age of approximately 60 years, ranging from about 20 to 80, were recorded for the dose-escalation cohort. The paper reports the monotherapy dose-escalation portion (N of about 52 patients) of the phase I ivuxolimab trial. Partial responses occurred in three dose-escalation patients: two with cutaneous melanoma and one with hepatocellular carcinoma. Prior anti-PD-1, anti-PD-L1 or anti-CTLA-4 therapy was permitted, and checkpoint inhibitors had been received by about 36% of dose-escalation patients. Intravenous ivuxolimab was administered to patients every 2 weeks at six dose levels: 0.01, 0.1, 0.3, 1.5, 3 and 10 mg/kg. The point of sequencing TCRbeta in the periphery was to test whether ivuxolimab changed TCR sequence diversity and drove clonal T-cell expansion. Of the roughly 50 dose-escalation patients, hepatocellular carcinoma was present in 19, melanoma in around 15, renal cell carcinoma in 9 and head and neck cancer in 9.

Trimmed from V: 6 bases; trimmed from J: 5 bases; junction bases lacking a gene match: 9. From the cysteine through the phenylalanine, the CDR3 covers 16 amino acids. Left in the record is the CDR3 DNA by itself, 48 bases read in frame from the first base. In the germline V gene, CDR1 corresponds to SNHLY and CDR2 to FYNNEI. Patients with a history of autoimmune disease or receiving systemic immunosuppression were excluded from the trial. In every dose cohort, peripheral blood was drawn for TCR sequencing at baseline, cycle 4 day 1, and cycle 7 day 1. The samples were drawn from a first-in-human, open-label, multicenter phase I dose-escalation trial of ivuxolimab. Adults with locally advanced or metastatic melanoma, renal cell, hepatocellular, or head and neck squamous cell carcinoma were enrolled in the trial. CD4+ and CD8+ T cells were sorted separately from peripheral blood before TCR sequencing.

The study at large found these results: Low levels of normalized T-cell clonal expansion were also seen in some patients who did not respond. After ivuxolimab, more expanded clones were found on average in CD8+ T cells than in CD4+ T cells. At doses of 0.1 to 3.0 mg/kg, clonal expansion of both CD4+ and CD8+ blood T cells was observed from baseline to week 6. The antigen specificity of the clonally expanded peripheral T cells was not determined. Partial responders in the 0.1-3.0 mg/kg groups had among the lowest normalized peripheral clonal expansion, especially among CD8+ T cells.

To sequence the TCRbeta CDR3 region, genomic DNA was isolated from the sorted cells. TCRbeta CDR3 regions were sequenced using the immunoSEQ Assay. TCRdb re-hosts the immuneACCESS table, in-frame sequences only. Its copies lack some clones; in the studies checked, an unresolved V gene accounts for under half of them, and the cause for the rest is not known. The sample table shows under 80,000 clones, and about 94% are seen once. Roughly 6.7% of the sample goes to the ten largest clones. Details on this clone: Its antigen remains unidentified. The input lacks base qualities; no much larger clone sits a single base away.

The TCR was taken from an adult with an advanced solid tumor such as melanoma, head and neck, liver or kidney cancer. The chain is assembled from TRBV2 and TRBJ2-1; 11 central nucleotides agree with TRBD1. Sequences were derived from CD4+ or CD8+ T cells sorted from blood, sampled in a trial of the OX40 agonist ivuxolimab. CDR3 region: CASSGDRDRGNNEQFF. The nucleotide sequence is TGTGCCAGCAGCGGGGACCGGGACAGGGGGAACAATGAGCAGTTCTTC.